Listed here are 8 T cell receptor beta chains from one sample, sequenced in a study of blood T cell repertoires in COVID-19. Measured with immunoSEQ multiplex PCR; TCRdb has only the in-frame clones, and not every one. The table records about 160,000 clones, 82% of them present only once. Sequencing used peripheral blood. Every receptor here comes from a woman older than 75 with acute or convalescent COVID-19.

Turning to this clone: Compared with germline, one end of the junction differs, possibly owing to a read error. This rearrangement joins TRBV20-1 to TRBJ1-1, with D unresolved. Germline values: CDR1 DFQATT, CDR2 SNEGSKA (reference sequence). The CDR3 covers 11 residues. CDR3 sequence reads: CSARILMRHQF. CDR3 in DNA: TGCAGTGCTAGAATACTGATGAGACATCAGTTT.

The chain's CDR3 is CASSPGGTNTGELFF. The CDR3 DNA is TGTGCCAGCTCACCAGGGGGGACGAACACCGGGGAGCTGTTTTTT. This chain links TRBV18 with TRBJ2-2; D might be TRBD2 (6 bases). The V end was cut by 2 bases, the J end by 0 bases, with 7 bases between. Germline lookup yields CDR1 KGHSH and CDR2 LQKENI. This CDR3 is 15 amino acids long.

In DNA, the CDR3 is TGTGCCAGCAGCTGGGGAGGGGCGGGAATTCCCTACGAGCAGTACTTC. Translation: CASSWGGAGIPYEQYF. This chain connects TRBV11-2 to TRBJ2-7, with 7 bases identical to TRBD2. CDR3 size: 16 residues. Trimming removed 4 bases from V and 2 bases from J; junction bases left unmatched: 11. Per the germline V gene, CDR1 is SGHAT and CDR2 is FQNNGV.

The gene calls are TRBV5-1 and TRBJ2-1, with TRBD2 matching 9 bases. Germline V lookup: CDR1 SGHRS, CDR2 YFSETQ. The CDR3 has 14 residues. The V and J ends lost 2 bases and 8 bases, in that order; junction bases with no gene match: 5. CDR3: CASSFGREGDEQFF. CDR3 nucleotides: TGCGCCAGCAGCTTCGGGCGGGAGGGTGATGAGCAGTTCTTC.

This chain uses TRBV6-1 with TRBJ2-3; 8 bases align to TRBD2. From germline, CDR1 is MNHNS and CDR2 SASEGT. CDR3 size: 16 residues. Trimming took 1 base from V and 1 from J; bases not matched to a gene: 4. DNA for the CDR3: TGTGCCAGCAGTGAAGGGAAGACTAGCGGCACAGATACGCAGTATTTT. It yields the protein CASSEGKTSGTDTQYF.

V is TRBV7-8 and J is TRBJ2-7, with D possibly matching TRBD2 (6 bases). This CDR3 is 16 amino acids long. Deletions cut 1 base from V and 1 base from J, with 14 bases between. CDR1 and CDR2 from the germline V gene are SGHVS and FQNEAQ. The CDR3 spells CASSLGVGSESYEQYF. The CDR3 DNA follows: TGTGCCAGCAGCTTAGGGGTCGGGAGCGAGTCCTACGAGCAGTACTTC.

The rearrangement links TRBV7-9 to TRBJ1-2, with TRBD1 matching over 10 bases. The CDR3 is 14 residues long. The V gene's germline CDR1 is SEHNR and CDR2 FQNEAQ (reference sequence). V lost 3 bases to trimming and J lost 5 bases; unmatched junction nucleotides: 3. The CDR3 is CASSFRDRGYGYTF. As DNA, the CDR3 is TGTGCCAGCAGCTTCCGGGACAGGGGATATGGCTACACCTTC.

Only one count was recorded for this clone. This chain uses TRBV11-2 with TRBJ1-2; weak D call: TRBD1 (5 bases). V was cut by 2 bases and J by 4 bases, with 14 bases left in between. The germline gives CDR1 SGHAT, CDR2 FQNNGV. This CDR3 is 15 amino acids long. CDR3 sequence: CASSLTTGGFYGYTF. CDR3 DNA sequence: TGTGCCAGCAGCTTAACCACGGGGGGGTTCTATGGCTACACCTTC.